This section outlines one T cell receptor beta chain sequence together with its context. There is no known antigen for this receptor. No per-base quality is available; no much larger clone lies one base away. Using the deep immunoSEQ assay, TCR CDR3 regions were amplified from genomic DNA by multiplex PCR. For each cell subset, the extracted genomic DNA was distributed evenly across all wells of several immunoSEQ 96-well plates, and each plate served as one replicate. Each replicate PCR for sorted subsets received around 210 ng genomic DNA, equal to roughly 33,000 T cell genomes. The purified libraries were quantified using a Qubit 3.0 fluorometer, sized with a Bioanalyzer 2100, and then quantified again using the KAPA Library Quantification kit. Each immunoSEQ 96-well plate was sequenced on its own single-read 150-cycle Illumina NextSeq 550 flow cell. On the study's bioinformatics: Because the immunoSEQ output included only junctional sequences and no quality scores, the filtering could not be the same as the filtering used for full-length reads. To assign V/J genes and CDR3, sequences were annotated against IMGT germline references using PyIR, a Python wrapper for IgBLAST v1.9. Any read was removed if the V/J assignment was weak (E-value above 1e-6), the CDR3 was missing, or the read contained stop codons, out-of-frame junctions, or ambiguous translated residues. V3J clonotypes were defined as sequences sharing an identical inferred V gene, J gene, and CDR3 amino acid sequence. Percentage overlap between repertoires was calculated by dividing the number of shared unique clonotypes by the size of the smaller repertoire. Repertoire richness was assessed with RTK rarefaction, the Chao1 estimator, and Recon v2.1 estimates of unobserved clonotypes. For all TCRbeta clonotypes obtained by the gDNA method from a handful of donors, generation probabilities were computed with OLGA. TCRdb took over this immuneACCESS table, retaining in-frame rearrangements with V and J assigned. Such tables are incomplete; in checked studies, under half of the missing clones stem from an unresolved V gene, and the remainder is unexplained. V, J and clone size were drawn from that table, and D and trimming were deduced from the DNA. Here the sample has nearly 750,000 clones; 55% to 75% occur a single time. 1.8% of the sample belongs to the ten largest clones.

The data derive from a study of shared clonotypes between healthy human individuals (dated by TCRdb to 2018 to 2020). In terms of the full investigation: Three men and a couple of women, aged 18 to 49 years, made up the cohort. For each donor, CD4 naive and CD4 memory were each given three plates, CD8 naive was given two plates, and CD8 memory was given one plate. The study deeply sequenced blood TCR repertoires of five healthy adults to estimate repertoire size and the extent of clonotype sharing between individuals. Libraries were prepared and TCR repertoires were sequenced by different laboratories using diverse techniques, in order to increase sequencing depth and limit assay-specific biases. Between about 0.85 and 9.5 billion PBMCs per donor were obtained by leukapheresis. Points the paper makes about the study in general: When a handful of donors were compared, the shared fraction of clonotypes was roughly 5% for naive CD4, roughly 3.3% for naive CD8, roughly 2.3% for memory CD4, and 0.35% to 0.4% for memory CD8. Clonotypes shared by all four sorted-subset donors showed higher generation probabilities than non-shared clonotypes. Pairwise subsampling indicated that sequencing depth was expected to affect the degree of clonotype sharing among donors. Naive subsets generally had larger estimated clonotype richness than memory subsets did. Sampling was restricted to blood, and TCR repertoires in tissue are likely to differ from TCR repertoires in blood. Even with the large sequencing depth, rarefaction of the sorted-subset datasets indicated that sequencing was incomplete. The small number of donors limited the genetic and exposure-history diversity represented.

The donors were healthy, HIV-negative adults who had no recently reported acute infections or vaccinations. Every donor was a Caucasian adult residing in Nashville, Tennessee, USA. CD4+ T cells were enriched through magnetic negative selection, after which naive cells were positively selected on CD45RA and the remaining negative fraction served as the memory subset. After blood collection by leukapheresis, PBMCs were isolated using Ficoll-Histopaque density gradient centrifugation and then cryopreserved in the vapor phase of liquid nitrogen. Analytical flow cytometry was used to check the purity and quantity of every magnetically sorted T cell population. From each sorted fraction, genomic DNA was isolated and quantified by UV absorbance on a Nanodrop 2000c. A distance of 12 bases separates the germline ends of V and J, which lose 7 bases and 3 bases respectively. The germline V gene (reference sequence) yields MNHNY for CDR1 and SVGAGI for CDR2. Reading from cysteine to phenylalanine, the CDR3 counts 13 amino acids. Solely the CDR3 DNA is kept, with 39 bases framed from the first base.

This sequence uses TRBV6-6 and TRBJ1-2; the D gene cannot be named for sure. The sequenced material came from memory CD4+ T cells sorted from blood. In the paper's terms, the cell subset or site label means: CD45RA-negative fraction. The TCR sequence derives from a woman younger than 45 in good health. CDR3 region: CASNPTADYGYTF. The DNA sequence is as follows: TGTGCCAGCAACCCGACGGCGGACTATGGCTACACCTTC.